The source of this T cell receptor (beta chain) is a study of read filtering for tumor transcriptome and immune sequencing. Study-wide results and caveats: Dropping single-read clonotypes raised IR-seq and RNA-seq shared-clonotype correlation.

This clonotype was detected a few times. Antigen: not known. The germline CDR1 and CDR2 sequences are DFQATT and SNEGSKA (reference sequence). This CDR3 is 17 amino acids long. With V trimmed by 2 bases and J by 4 bases, 13 bases remained unmatched. This library used roughly 430 ng RNA and molecular barcoded adaptors spanning alpha/delta and beta/gamma chains. TCRdb re-called the reads through MiXCR, storing one row per CDR3 protein. The sample comprises around 140,000 distinct CDR3 sequences, roughly an eighth of which are singletons, and around 8.2% rests with the top ten. The sample comprised a population of CD138-negative cells sorted from bone marrow. The origin of this receptor is a donor aged 40 or over with multiple myeloma. J is TRBJ2-1 and V is TRBV20-1; 8 bases fit TRBD2. CDR3 sequence (DNA): TGCAGTGCTAGACCCTATCTCGAGCGGGGGTTGTACAATGAGCAGTTCTTC. Encoded protein: CSARPYLERGLYNEQFF.